Below are 13 T cell receptor beta chains sequenced from a single sample in a study of cytomegalovirus exposure and HLA in healthy donors. With 60 Vbeta and 13 Jbeta primers, the PCR was carried out. The repertoire was sequenced with immunoSEQ multiplex PCR; TCRdb's copy has only in-frame clones and lacks some. This table holds around 200,000 clones, 83% found once. Sequenced material: PBMCs. The receptors here all came from a man in his forties or fifties in good health and CMV-seronegative.

The chain uses TRBV28 and TRBJ1-5; 7 nucleotides agree with TRBD1. The CDR3 is 16 amino acids. The germline CDR1 and CDR2 sequences are MDHEN and SYDVKM. V dropped 2 bases and J dropped 4; count of bases not matched to a gene: 8. The CDR3 coding sequence is TGTGCCAGCAGTTTACTCGGGACAGTTTCTAATCAGCCCCAGCATTTT. Translating it yields CASSLLGTVSNQPQHF.

V and J are TRBV7-9 and TRBJ2-1; no clear D. The CDR3 runs to 13 residues. Trimming pared 5 bases from V and 3 bases from J, leaving 8 bases between. In germline, CDR1 is SEHNR, CDR2 FQNEAQ (reference sequence). CDR3 residues: CASSMTSYNEQFF. CDR3 nucleotide sequence: TGTGCCAGCAGCATGACAAGCTACAATGAGCAGTTCTTC. Variable domain in full (rest from reference TRBV7-9 and TRBJ2-1): DTGVSQNPRHKITKRGQNVTFRCDPISEHNRLYWYRQTLGQGPEFLTYFQNEAQLEKSRLLSDRFSAERPKGSFSTLEIQRTEQGDSAMYLCASSMTSYNEQFFGPGTRLTVL.

This clone was seen a handful of times. The chain combines TRBV7-9 with TRBJ1-2; D ambiguous. The CDR3 sequence is 14 residues long. Germline CDR1 reads SEHNR; CDR2 reads FQNEAQ (reference sequence). V was clipped by 1 base and J by 2 bases, with 8 bases between them. CDR3 coding DNA: TGTGCCAGCAGCTTAGTGCCAGAAAACTATGGCTACACCTTC. Its translation is CASSLVPENYGYTF.

The rearrangement links TRBV5-4 to TRBJ2-1, with D perhaps TRBD2 (5 bases). The CDR3 sequence is 15 residues long. Germline-derived CDR1 and CDR2 are SGHNT and YYREEE (reference sequence). V was trimmed by 5 bases and J by 4 bases, leaving 16 bases between them. Here the CDR3 DNA reads TGTGCCAGCAGAAGCCAATCGGGCGGGTACAATGAGCAGTTCTTC. Translation gives CASRSQSGGYNEQFF.

The rearrangement joins TRBV29-1 to TRBJ2-2; the D gene is possibly TRBD1 (6 bases). In germline, CDR1 is SQVTM, CDR2 ANQGSEA. The CDR3 is 15 residues long. The ends were cut back, 7 bases at V and 0 bases at J, with 15 bases in the middle. CDR3 sequence reads: CSANRDTTNTGELFF. The CDR3 DNA sequence: TGCAGCGCTAACCGGGACACAACGAACACCGGGGAGCTGTTTTTT.

The gene calls are TRBV5-1 and TRBJ2-5; D possibly corresponds to TRBD1 (6 bases). The germline V gene has CDR1 SGHRS and CDR2 YFSETQ. The CDR3 has 14 amino acids. V lost 4 bases to trimming and J lost 4 bases, with 14 bases between them. CDR3 sequence reads: CASSPGQPGETQYF. Written as DNA, the CDR3 is TGCGCCAGCAGCCCAGGACAGCCGGGAGAGACCCAGTACTTC.

The chain uses TRBV9 and TRBJ1-6; 8 bases match TRBD1. J lost 11 bases, V lost 3 bases, and 4 bases had no gene match. The CDR3 length is 13 residues. Germline lookup yields CDR1 SGDLS and CDR2 YYNGEE. CDR3 nucleotide sequence: TGTGCCAGCAGCGCTGGACAGGGTGCACCCCTCCACTTT. Residues: CASSAGQGAPLHF.

The chain recombines TRBV27 with TRBJ2-7; the D gene is possibly TRBD2 (7 bases). V lost 5 bases and J lost 0, with 14 bases in between. CDR1 and CDR2 from the germline V gene are MNHEY and SMNVEV (reference sequence). This CDR3 is built from 15 residues. The CDR3 loop reads CASSLGGANSYEQYF. The CDR3 DNA is TGTGCCAGCAGTCTTGGGGGGGCGAACTCCTACGAGCAGTACTTC.

The chain combines TRBV19 with TRBJ2-7, with 8 positions matching TRBD2. The length of the CDR3 is 14 residues. The V and J ends lost 5 bases and 2 bases, in that order; junction bases with no gene match: 5. Germline assignment: CDR1 LNHDA and CDR2 SQIVND (reference sequence). The CDR3 is CASSDTSGPYEQYF. CDR3 DNA sequence: TGTGCCAGTAGTGATACTAGCGGTCCCTACGAGCAGTACTTC. The variable domain in full, completed from reference TRBV19 and TRBJ2-7, reads DGGITQSPKYLFRKEGQNVTLSCEQNLNHDAMYWYRQDPGQGLRLIYYSQIVNDFQKGDIAEGYSVSREKKESFPLTVTSAQKNPTAFYLCASSDTSGPYEQYFGPGTRLTVT.

This chain uses TRBV7-2 with TRBJ2-2; 7 bases match TRBD1. After removal of 1 base from V and 2 bases from J, the junction contained 4 bases not matched to a gene. Looked up from germline, CDR1 is SGHTA and CDR2 is FQGNSA. This CDR3 region has 16 residues. The CDR3 DNA reads as TGTGCCAGCAGCTTAGAGGGGACAGTCAACACCGGGGAGCTGTTTTTT. This encodes CASSLEGTVNTGELFF. The full variable domain, completed using reference TRBV7-2 and TRBJ2-2, is GAGVSQSPSNKVTEKGKDVELRCDPISGHTALYWYRQSLGQGLEFLIYFQGNSAPDKSGLPSDRFSAERTGGSVSTLTIQRTQQEDSAVYLCASSLEGTVNTGELFFGEGSRLTVL.

The chain carries TRBV7-9 and TRBJ1-1; TRBD1 aligns across 8 bases. The V segment lost 3 bases and the J segment 4 bases; nucleotides outside the gene matches: 4. This CDR3 is built from 14 residues. Germline lookup yields CDR1 SEHNR and CDR2 FQNEAQ (reference sequence). CDR3 loop: CASSFTGGVTEAFF. In DNA, the CDR3 is TGTGCCAGCAGCTTTACAGGGGGAGTCACTGAAGCTTTCTTT. Using reference TRBV7-9 and TRBJ1-1 for the parts outside the CDR3, the full variable domain is DTGVSQNPRHKITKRGQNVTFRCDPISEHNRLYWYRQTLGQGPEFLTYFQNEAQLEKSRLLSDRFSAERPKGSFSTLEIQRTEQGDSAMYLCASSFTGGVTEAFFGQGTRLTVV.

V gene TRBV6-5 combines with J gene TRBJ2-1, with a weak D call TRBD2 (6 bases). Trimming cost V 7 bases and J 9 bases, with 10 bases left between them. The CDR3 length is 11 residues. Germline V gene sequence: CDR1 MNHEY, CDR2 SVGAGI. In DNA, the CDR3 is TGTGCCAGCAAATGGAGGGCTGAGCAGTTCTTC. Its translation is CASKWRAEQFF.

This clone has only a few counts. The rearrangement joins TRBV27 to TRBJ2-6; D unresolved. Germline V gene sequence: CDR1 MNHEY, CDR2 SMNVEV (reference sequence). The CDR3 is 15 residues long. V gave up 4 bases and J gave up 1 base, with 8 bases separating them. The CDR3 here is CASSSLPSGANVLTF. CDR3 coding DNA: TGTGCCAGCAGTTCACTACCTTCTGGGGCCAACGTCCTGACTTTC.